This T cell receptor beta chain was identified in a study of PD-1 blockade in mismatch repair-deficient tumors. Whole-study findings and limits: Tumor-resident clones, often undetectable pretreatment in blood, expanded then contracted after pembrolizumab.

Assay used: immunoSEQ multiplex PCR; TCRdb lists only in-frame clones, some missing. Of more than 15,000 clones listed, roughly 83% are singletons. From germline, CDR1 is MNHNY and CDR2 SVGAGI (reference sequence). The CDR3 is 15 amino acids. The V gene lost 5 bases and the J gene lost 8 bases, with 18 bases spanning the gap. On this clone itself: Its antigen remains unidentified.

V is TRBV6-6 and J is TRBJ1-4; TRBD1 might be the D (5 bases). The specimen was PBMCs, collected before pembrolizumab treatment. This clonotype was obtained from an adult with mismatch repair-deficient cancer. CDR3 sequence: CASSLRAGGREKLFF. The DNA of the CDR3 is TGTGCCAGCAGTCTGCGGGCTGGGGGACGAGAAAAACTGTTTTTT.